Here is one TCR beta chain with its context. What it recognizes is unknown. The CDR3 runs to 12 residues. V gave up 4 bases and J gave up 5 bases, with 8 bases separating them. CDR1 and CDR2 (germline): SNHLY, FYNNEI. This record comes from a study of radiation and T cells in renal cell carcinoma. Study in general: Nephrectomy followed 15 Gy stereotactic body radiation by 4 weeks.

Indicated time point: blood 2 weeks post-SBRT. Documented treatment: 15 Gy SBRT to primary tumor, nephrectomy 4 weeks later. This table comes from immunoSEQ multiplex PCR, and its TCRdb copy is limited to in-frame clones, with some not included. The data show 70,000 or so clones, with about four fifths seen just once and under 6.5% held by the top ten. The study's findings and limits: Top tumor clonotypes rose in blood 2 weeks post-radiation, then contracted.

V usage is TRBV2 and J usage is TRBJ2-5, with D tentatively TRBD1 (5 bases). The sequencing here drew on blood, taken from a patient whose treatment included radiotherapy and nephrectomy. The clonotype was recovered from a man in his sixties with renal cell carcinoma. The CDR3, as DNA: TGTGCCAGCAGTGGGACAACGGAGACCCAGTACTTC. Translation: CASSGTTETQYF.